This TCR beta chain emerged from a study of control samples from healthy donors and cancer patients. The assay was immunoSEQ multiplex PCR, and TCRdb's table has in-frame clones only and misses some. Counted here are around 120,000 clones, more than 85% occurring once; the ten biggest clones make up around 7.6%. The origin of this receptor is a woman aged 18-29 years in good health. The sample comprised blood.

CDR3 sequence: CASSEFGGAPGETQYF. As DNA, the CDR3 is TGCGCCAGCAGTGAGTTTGGGGGGGCTCCCGGGGAGACCCAGTACTTC. The chain combines TRBV10-1 with TRBJ2-5, with a tentative D call TRBD2 (7 bases). Germline V lookup: CDR1 WNHNN, CDR2 SYGVQD (reference sequence). With 1 base removed from V and 5 bases from J, the gap between germline ends came to 17 bases. The CDR3 is 16 residues long.